This note documents a single T cell receptor beta chain sequence. What it binds is not known. The sample belongs to a study of graft-versus-host responses after intestinal transplantation. Study results and limitations: Early after transplant, HvG clones declined as circulating GvH clones peaked.

TCRdb keeps only in-frame clones here, not all; method: immunoSEQ multiplex PCR. Of roughly 28,000 clones in the sample, more than 75% were seen once. V lost 5 bases and J lost 3; bases outside the gene matches: 8. The CDR3 covers 17 residues. Per germline, CDR1 MDHEN and CDR2 SYDVKM. The chain uses TRBV28 and TRBJ2-3; TRBD2 matches at 13 bases. The source of this sequence is a human donor who received an intestinal transplant. The sample here was unstimulated CD4+ T cells sorted from spleen or lymph node cells, taken before intestinal transplant. The CDR3 reads CASSLPGLAGSTDTQYF. CDR3 DNA: TGTGCCAGCAGTCTACCGGGACTAGCGGGATCTACAGATACGCAGTATTTT.